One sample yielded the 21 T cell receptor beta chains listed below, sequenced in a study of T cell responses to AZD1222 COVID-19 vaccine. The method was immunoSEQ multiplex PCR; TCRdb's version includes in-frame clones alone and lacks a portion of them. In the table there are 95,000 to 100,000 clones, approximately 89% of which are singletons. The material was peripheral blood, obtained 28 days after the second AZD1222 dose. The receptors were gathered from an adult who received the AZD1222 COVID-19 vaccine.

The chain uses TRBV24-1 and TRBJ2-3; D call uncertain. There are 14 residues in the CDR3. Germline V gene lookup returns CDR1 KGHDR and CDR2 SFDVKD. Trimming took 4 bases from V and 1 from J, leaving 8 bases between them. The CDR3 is CATSENVGTDTQYF. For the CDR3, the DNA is TGTGCCACCAGTGAAAACGTTGGCACAGATACGCAGTATTTT.

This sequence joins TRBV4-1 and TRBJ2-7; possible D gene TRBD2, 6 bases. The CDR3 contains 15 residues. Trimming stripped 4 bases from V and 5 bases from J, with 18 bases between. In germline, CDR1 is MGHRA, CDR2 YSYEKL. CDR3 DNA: TGCGCCAGCAGCCCACCGGGAGCAAAAGGGCACGAGCAGTACTTC. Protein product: CASSPPGAKGHEQYF.

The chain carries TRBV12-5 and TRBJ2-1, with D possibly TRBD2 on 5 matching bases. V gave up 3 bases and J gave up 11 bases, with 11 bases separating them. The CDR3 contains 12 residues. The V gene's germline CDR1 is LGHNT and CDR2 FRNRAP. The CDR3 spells CASGFPRGKQFF. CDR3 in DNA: TGTGCTAGTGGTTTCCCCCGGGGAAAGCAGTTCTTC. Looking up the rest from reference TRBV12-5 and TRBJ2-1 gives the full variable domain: DARVTQTPRHKVTEMGQEVTMRCQPILGHNTVFWYRQTMMQGLELLAYFRNRAPLDDSGMPKDRFSAEMPDATLATLKIQPSEPRDSAVYFCASGFPRGKQFFGPGTRLTVL.

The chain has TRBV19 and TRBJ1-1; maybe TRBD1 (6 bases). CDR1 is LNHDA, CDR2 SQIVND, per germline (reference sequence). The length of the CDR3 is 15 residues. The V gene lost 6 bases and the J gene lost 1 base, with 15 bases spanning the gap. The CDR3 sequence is CASSPVGAKNTEAFF. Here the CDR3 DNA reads TGTGCCAGTAGCCCGGTGGGGGCCAAGAACACTGAAGCTTTCTTT.

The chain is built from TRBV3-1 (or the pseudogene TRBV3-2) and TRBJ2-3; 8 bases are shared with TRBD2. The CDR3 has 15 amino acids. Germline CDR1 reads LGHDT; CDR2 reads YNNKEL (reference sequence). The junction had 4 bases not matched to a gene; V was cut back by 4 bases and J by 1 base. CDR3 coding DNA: TGTGCCAGCAGCCGAATAGCGGGACGCACAGATACGCAGTATTTT. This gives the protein CASSRIAGRTDTQYF.

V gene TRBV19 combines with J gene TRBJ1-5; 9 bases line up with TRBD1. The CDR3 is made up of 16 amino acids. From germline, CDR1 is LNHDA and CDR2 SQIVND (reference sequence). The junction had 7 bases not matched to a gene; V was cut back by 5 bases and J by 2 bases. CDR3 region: CASSAGTGFGNQPQHF. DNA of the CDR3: TGTGCCAGTAGTGCCGGGACAGGGTTTGGCAATCAGCCCCAGCATTTT.

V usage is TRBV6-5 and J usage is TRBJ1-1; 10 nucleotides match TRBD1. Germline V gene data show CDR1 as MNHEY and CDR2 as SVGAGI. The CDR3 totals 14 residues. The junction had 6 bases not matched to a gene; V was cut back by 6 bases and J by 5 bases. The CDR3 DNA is TGTGCCAGCAGGCGGGACAGGGGAGGAACTGAAGCTTTCTTT. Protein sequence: CASRRDRGGTEAFF.

The CDR3, as DNA: TGTGCCAGCAGCTTGGTTTCCAGGGTGGGGGAAAAACTGTTTTTT. Translating it yields CASSLVSRVGEKLFF. The chain combines TRBV5-6 with TRBJ1-4; maybe TRBD1 (5 bases). The V and J ends lost 0 bases and 8 bases respectively, with 14 bases between them. In germline, CDR1 is SGHDT, CDR2 YYEEEE. The CDR3 has 15 amino acids.

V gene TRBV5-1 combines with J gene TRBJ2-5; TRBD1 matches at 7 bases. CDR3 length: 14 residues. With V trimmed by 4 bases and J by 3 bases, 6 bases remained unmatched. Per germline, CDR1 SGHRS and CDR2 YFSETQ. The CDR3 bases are TGCGCCAGCAGCGGAGCCACAGGGGAAGAGACCCAGTACTTC. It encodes CASSGATGEETQYF.

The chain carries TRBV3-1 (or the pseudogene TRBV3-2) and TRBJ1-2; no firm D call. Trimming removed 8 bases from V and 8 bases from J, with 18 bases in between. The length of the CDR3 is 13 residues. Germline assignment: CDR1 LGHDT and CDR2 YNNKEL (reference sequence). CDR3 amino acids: CASSWDNQRGYTF. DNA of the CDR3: TGTGCCAGCTCCTGGGATAACCAACGGGGCTACACCTTC.

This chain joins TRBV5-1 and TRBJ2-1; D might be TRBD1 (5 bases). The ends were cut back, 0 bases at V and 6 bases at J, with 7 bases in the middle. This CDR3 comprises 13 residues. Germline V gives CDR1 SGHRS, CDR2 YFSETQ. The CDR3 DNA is TGCGCCAGCAGCTTGGAGGGGTCCAATGAGCAGTTCTTC. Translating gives CASSLEGSNEQFF.

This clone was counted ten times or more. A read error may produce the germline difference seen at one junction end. The CDR3 DNA reads TGTGCCAGCAGCCCCTATAGAGTAGACCGAGAAATTTTT. Encoded protein: CASSPYRVDREIF. The chain recombines TRBV4-2 with TRBJ1-1; D unclear. The CDR3 totals 13 residues. The V gene's germline CDR1 is LGHNA and CDR2 YNFKEQ.

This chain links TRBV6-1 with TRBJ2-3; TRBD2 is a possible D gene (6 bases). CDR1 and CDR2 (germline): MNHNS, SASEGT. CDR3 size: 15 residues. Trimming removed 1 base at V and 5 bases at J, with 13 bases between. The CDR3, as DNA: TGTGCCAGCAGTGAAGGAGCGGGTCCGGGAGATACGCAGTATTTT. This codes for CASSEGAGPGDTQYF.

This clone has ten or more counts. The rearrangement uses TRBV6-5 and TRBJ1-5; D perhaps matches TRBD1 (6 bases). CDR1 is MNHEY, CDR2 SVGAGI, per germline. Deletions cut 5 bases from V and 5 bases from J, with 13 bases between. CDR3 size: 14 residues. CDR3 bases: TGTGCCAGCAGTCTACGGACAGCTTATCAGCCCCAGCATTTT. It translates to CASSLRTAYQPQHF.

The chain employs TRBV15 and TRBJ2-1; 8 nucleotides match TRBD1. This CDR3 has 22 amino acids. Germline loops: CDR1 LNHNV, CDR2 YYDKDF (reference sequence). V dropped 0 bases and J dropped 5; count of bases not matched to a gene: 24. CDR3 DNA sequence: TGTGCCACCAGCAGAGATTTCTGGGACAGGCAACGTTCCCTGACTTCGGACAATGAGCAGTTCTTC. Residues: CATSRDFWDRQRSLTSDNEQFF.

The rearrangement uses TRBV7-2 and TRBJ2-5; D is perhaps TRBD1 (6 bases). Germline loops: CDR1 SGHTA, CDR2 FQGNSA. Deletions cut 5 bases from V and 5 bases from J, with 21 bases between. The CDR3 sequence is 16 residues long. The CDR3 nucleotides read TGTGCCAGCAGCCTCGCCCGGACAGAATACTGGGAGACCCAGTACTTC. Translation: CASSLARTEYWETQYF.

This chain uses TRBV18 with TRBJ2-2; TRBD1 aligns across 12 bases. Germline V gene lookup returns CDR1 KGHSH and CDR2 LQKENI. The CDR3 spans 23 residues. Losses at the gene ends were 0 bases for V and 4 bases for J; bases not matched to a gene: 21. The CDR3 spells CASSPPPWDRGRRETTGTGELFF. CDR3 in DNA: TGTGCCAGCTCACCACCGCCATGGGACAGGGGGCGGCGGGAAACAACGGGCACCGGGGAGCTGTTTTTT.

The CDR3 loop reads CASSPSDSSPLFF. The DNA of the CDR3 is TGCGCCAGCAGCCCTTCGGACAGCTCTCCCCTGTTTTTT. The chain uses TRBV5-1 and TRBJ1-4, with D perhaps matching TRBD1 (6 bases). CDR1 is SGHRS and CDR2 is YFSETQ in the germline V gene. Deletions cut 4 bases from V and 14 bases from J, with 18 bases between. The CDR3 is 13 residues long.

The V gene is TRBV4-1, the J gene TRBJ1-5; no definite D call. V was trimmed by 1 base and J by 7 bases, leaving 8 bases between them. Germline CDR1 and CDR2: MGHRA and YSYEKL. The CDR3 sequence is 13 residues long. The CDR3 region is CASSQAPNQPQHF. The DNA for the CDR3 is TGCGCCAGCAGCCAAGCCCCCAACCAGCCCCAGCATTTT.

CDR3 coding DNA: TGTGCCAGCAGCCAGAGTCTGGGGGCGTACTACGAGCAGTACTTC. It is translated as CASSQSLGAYYEQYF. V is TRBV7-2 and J is TRBJ2-7, with D maybe TRBD1 (6 bases). The CDR3 runs 15 residues. Germline V CDR1 and CDR2: SGHTA, FQGNSA. The V end was cut by 5 bases, the J end by 3 bases, with 17 bases between.

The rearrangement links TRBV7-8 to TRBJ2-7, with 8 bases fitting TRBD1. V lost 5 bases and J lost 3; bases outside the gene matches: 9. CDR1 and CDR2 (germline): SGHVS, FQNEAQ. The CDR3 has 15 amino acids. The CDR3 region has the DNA TGTGCCAGCAGCCGCGGGACAGGAGGAGGCTACGAGCAGTACTTC. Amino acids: CASSRGTGGGYEQYF.